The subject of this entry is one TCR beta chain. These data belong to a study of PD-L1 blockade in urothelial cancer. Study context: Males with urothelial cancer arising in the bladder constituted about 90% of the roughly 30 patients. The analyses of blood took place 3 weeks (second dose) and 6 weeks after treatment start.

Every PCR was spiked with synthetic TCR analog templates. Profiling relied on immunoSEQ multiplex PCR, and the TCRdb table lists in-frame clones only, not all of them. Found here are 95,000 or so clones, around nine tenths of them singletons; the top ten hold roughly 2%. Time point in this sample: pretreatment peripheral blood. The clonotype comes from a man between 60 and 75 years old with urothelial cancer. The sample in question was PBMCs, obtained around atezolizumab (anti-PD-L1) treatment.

CDR3 in amino acids: CASSLAGQGLQETQYF. The CDR3 bases are TGTGCCAGCAGTTTAGCCGGACAGGGCCTCCAAGAGACCCAGTACTTC. The chain has TRBV28 and TRBJ2-5, with TRBD1 identical over 8 bases. The CDR3 covers 16 residues. The J segment lost 1 base and the V segment lost 2 bases, leaving 6 bases of the junction unmatched. Germline V CDR1 and CDR2: MDHEN, SYDVKM.